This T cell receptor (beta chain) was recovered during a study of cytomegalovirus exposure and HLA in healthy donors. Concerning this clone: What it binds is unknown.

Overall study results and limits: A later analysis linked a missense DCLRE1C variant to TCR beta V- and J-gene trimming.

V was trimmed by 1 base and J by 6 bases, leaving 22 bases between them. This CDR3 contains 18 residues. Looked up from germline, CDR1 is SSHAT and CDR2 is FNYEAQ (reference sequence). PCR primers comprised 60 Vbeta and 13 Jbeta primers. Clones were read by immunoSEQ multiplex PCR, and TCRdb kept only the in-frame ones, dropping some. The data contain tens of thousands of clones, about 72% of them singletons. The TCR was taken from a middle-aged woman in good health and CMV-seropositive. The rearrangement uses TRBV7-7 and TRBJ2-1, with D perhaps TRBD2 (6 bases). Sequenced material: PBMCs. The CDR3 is CASSLEAGGQGGANEQFF. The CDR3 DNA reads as TGTGCCAGCAGCTTAGAGGCGGGCGGGCAGGGAGGCGCCAATGAGCAGTTCTTC.